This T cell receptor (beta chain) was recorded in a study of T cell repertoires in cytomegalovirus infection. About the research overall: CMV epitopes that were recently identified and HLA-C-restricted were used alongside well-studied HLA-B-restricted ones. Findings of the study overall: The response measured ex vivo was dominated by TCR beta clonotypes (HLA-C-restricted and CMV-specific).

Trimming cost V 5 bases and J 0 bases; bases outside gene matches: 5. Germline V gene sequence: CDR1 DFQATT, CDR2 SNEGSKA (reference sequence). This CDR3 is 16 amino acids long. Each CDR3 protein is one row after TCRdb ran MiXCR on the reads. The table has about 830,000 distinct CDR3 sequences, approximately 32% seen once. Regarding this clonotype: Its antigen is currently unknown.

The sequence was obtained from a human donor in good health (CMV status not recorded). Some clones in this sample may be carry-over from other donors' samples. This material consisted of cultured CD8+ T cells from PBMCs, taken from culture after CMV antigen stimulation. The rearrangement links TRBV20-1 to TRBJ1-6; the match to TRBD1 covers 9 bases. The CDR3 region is CSAATGGLSYNSPLHF. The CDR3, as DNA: TGCAGTGCTGCAACAGGGGGCCTCTCCTATAATTCACCCCTCCACTTT.